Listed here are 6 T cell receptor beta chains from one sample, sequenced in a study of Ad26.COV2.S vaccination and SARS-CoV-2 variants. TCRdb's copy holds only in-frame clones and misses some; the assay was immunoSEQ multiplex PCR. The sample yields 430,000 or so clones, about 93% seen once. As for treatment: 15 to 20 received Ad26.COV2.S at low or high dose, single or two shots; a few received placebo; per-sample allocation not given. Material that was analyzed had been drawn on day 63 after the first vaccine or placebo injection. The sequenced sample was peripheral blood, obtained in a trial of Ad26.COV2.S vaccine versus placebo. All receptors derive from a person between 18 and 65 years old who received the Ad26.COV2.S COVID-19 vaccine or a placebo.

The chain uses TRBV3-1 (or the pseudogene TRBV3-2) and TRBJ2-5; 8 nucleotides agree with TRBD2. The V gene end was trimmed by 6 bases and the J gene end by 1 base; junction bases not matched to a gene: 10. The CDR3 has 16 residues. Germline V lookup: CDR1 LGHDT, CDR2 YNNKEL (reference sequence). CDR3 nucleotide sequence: TGTGCCAGCAGTCCTACCGTCACTAGCGGCCAAGAGACCCAGTACTTC. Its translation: CASSPTVTSGQETQYF.

The CDR3 DNA sequence: TGTGCCAGTCAACTAGCGGGGGGCGACAATGAGCAGTTCTTC. Residues: CASQLAGGDNEQFF. The rearrangement uses TRBV5-4 and TRBJ2-1; TRBD2 agrees at 12 bases. The CDR3 runs 14 residues. V trimming: 8 bases; J trimming: 5 bases; junction bases outside the gene matches: 5. Germline loops: CDR1 SGHNT, CDR2 YYREEE (reference sequence).

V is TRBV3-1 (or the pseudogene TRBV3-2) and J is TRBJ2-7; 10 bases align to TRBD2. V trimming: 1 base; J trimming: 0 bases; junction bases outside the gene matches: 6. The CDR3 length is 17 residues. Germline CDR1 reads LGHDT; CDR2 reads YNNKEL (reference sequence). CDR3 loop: CASSQGGSSGSSYEQYF. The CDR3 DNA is TGTGCCAGCAGCCAAGGAGGTTCTAGCGGGAGCTCCTACGAGCAGTACTTC.

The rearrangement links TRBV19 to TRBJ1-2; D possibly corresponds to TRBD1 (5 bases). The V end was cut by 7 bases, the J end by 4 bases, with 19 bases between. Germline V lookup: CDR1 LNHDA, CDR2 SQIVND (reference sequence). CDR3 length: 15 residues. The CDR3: CASNPRAPGGYGYTF. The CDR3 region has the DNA TGTGCCAGTAACCCAAGGGCCCCCGGGGGCTATGGCTACACCTTC.

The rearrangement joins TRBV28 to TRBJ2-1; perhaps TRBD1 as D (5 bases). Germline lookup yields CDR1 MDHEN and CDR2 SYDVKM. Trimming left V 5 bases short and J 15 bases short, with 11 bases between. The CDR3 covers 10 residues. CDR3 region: CASSRGTLFF. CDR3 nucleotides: TGTGCCAGCAGTAGGGGTACGCTGTTCTTC. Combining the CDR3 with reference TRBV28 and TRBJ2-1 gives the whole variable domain DVKVTQSSRYLVKRTGEKVFLECVQDMDHENMFWYRQDPGLGLRLIYFSYDVKMKEKGDIPEGYSVSREKKERFSLILESASTNQTSMYLCASSRGTLFFGPGTRLTVL.

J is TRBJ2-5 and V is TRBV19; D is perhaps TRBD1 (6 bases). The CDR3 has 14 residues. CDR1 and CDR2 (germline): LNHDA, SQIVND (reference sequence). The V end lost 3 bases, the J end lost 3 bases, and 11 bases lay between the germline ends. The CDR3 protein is CASSIGQGKETQYF. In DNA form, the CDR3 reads TGTGCCAGTAGTATTGGGCAGGGGAAAGAGACCCAGTACTTC.